One sample yielded the 32 T cell receptor beta chains listed below, sequenced in a study of T-cell reconstitution after alpha-beta-depleted transplantation in children (dated by TCRdb to the mid-2010s). In the paper's terms, the treatment or condition label means: allogeneic hematopoietic cell transplantation with graft depleted of TCRalphabeta T cells and CD19 B cells. Receptor libraries were prepared by PCR. For sequencing, an Illumina HiSeq 2500 was employed. To normalize quantification of the TCRbeta repertoire, the TCR libraries were built with molecular barcoding that relied on unique molecular identifiers. Using fastp at Q25 and MiXCR, TCRdb reprocessed the public reads and kept productive beta chains. Rows with a matching CDR3 protein are joined into one entry that keeps the most common DNA and genes. For this sample the table gives a few hundred thousand distinct CDR3 sequences, of which 25% to 30% were detected only once. About 35% of the sample is taken by the ten largest.

This material consisted of PBMCs, taken before TCRalphabeta/CD19-depleted stem cell transplant. These receptors all stem from a boy less than two years old with Wiskott-Aldrich syndrome, due to receive a stem cell transplant.

This clonotype was seen a few times. The J gene is TRBJ1-2, the V gene TRBV5-5; D ambiguous. This CDR3 comprises 15 residues. Germline V gene data show CDR1 as SGHKS and CDR2 as YYEKEE (reference sequence). Trimming removed 0 bases from V and 1 base from J, with 10 bases in between. CDR3 nucleotides: TGTGCCAGCAGCTTGGCCGCATCCGTTAACTATGGCTACACCTTC. It encodes CASSLAASVNYGYTF.

The gene calls are TRBV7-9 and TRBJ2-7; 7 positions agree with TRBD1. The CDR3 covers 14 residues. CDR1 and CDR2 (germline): SEHNR, FQNEAQ (reference sequence). The ends lost 1 base at V and 3 bases at J; junction bases unmatched: 3. The CDR3 coding sequence is TGTGCCAGCAGCTTAGGAGGGGGCAACTACGAGCAGTACTTC. Its translation: CASSLGGGNYEQYF.

The genes are TRBV20-1 and TRBJ2-1, with D possibly being TRBD2 (6 bases). The germline CDR1 and CDR2 sequences are DFQATT and SNEGSKA (reference sequence). This CDR3 region has 15 residues. The V and J ends lost 4 bases and 6 bases respectively, with 19 bases between them. As DNA, the CDR3 is TGCAGTGCTACAAAGTTCGGGGGTCTACCCAATGAGCAGTTCTTC. Translating gives CSATKFGGLPNEQFF.

The chain employs TRBV29-1 and TRBJ2-3; possible D gene TRBD2, 5 bases. V was cut by 2 bases and J by 1 base, with 10 bases left in between. Looked up from germline, CDR1 is SQVTM and CDR2 is ANQGSEA. This CDR3 is 14 amino acids long. In DNA form, the CDR3 reads TGCAGCGTTGAACGGCGGGCGGGCACAGATACGCAGTATTTT. It is translated as CSVERRAGTDTQYF.

The rearrangement links TRBV3-1 to TRBJ2-7, with D possibly matching TRBD1 (5 bases). The CDR3 length is 13 residues. Looked up from germline, CDR1 is LGHDT and CDR2 is YNNKEL (reference sequence). V lost 3 bases and J 7 bases, leaving 13 bases between the germline ends. The DNA of the CDR3 is TGTGCCAGCAGCCAGAAGGGGTGGGGAGAGCAGTACTTC. Translating gives CASSQKGWGEQYF.

V is TRBV5-1 and J is TRBJ2-2, with D hard to call. The germline gives CDR1 SGHRS, CDR2 YFSETQ. V lost 0 bases and J 2 bases, leaving 8 bases between the germline ends. CDR3 length: 15 amino acids. The CDR3 spells CASSLVGFNTGELFF. CDR3 nucleotides: TGCGCCAGCAGCTTGGTCGGGTTTAACACCGGGGAGCTGTTTTTT.

The chain combines TRBV20-1 with TRBJ1-4; D is ambiguous. V was cut by 3 bases and J by 4 bases, with 9 bases left in between. This CDR3 spans 13 amino acids. From germline, CDR1 is DFQATT and CDR2 SNEGSKA (reference sequence). CDR3 in DNA: TGCAGTGCTAGTCGGGCGAGTAATGAAAAACTGTTTTTT. Protein sequence: CSASRASNEKLFF.

This clonotype was observed a few times. The gene calls are TRBV10-3 and TRBJ1-2, with D unclear. CDR1 and CDR2 from the germline V gene are ENHRY and SYGVKD. Trimming stripped 0 bases from V and 3 bases from J, with 11 bases between. The CDR3 runs 15 residues. The CDR3 spells CAISESMRSDYGYTF. In nucleotides, the CDR3 is TGTGCCATCAGTGAGTCTATGAGATCGGACTATGGCTACACCTTC.

The chain is built from TRBV5-1 and TRBJ2-7; 7 bases map to TRBD2. CDR1 SGHRS and CDR2 YFSETQ come from the germline V gene. The V and J ends lost 0 bases and 5 bases, in that order; junction bases with no gene match: 8. CDR3 length: 15 residues. In DNA, the CDR3 is TGCGCCAGCAGCTTGGTAGTCGCGGGAGCTCACGAGCAGTACTTC. Amino acids: CASSLVVAGAHEQYF.

This clonotype was seen only a few times. This chain links TRBV5-1 with TRBJ2-1, with D possibly TRBD2 on 5 matching bases. The CDR3 spans 16 residues. V was pared by 2 bases and J by 1 base, with 13 bases between. Germline CDR1 SGHRS, CDR2 YFSETQ. The CDR3 sequence is CASSFSGSVSYNEQFF. CDR3 DNA sequence: TGCGCCAGCAGCTTCAGCGGAAGCGTGTCCTACAATGAGCAGTTCTTC.

This clonotype has a handful of counts. The chain joins TRBV5-1 to TRBJ2-3; weak D call: TRBD2 (6 bases). The V end lost 7 bases, the J end lost 9 bases, and 12 bases lay between the germline ends. The V gene's germline CDR1 is SGHRS and CDR2 YFSETQ. The CDR3 extends over 11 amino acids. This CDR3 is CASGDSATQYF. DNA for the CDR3: TGCGCCAGCGGGGACTCGGCGACGCAGTATTTT.

This clonotype has more than one count but fewer than ten. The chain employs TRBV5-1 and TRBJ2-1, with D maybe TRBD2 (6 bases). CDR3 size: 16 residues. Trimming left V 5 bases short and J 5 bases short, with 20 bases between. The germline gives CDR1 SGHRS, CDR2 YFSETQ. The CDR3 here is CASRSDSGVYNNEQFF. The CDR3 coding sequence is TGCGCCAGCAGATCGGATAGCGGAGTCTACAACAATGAGCAGTTCTTC.

This clonotype occurred a few times. The chain employs TRBV10-3 and TRBJ1-2; D not certain. There are 15 residues in the CDR3. CDR1 is ENHRY and CDR2 is SYGVKD in the germline V gene. Trimming left V 0 bases short and J 4 bases short, with 12 bases between. The CDR3 bases are TGTGCCATCAGTGAGTCGATCGGGGAACCCTATGGCTACACCTTC. Its translation is CAISESIGEPYGYTF.

In this sample, this clonotype turned up a few times. The genes are TRBV4-1 and TRBJ2-7, with D tentatively TRBD2 (6 bases). The CDR3 runs 16 residues. Trimming pared 0 bases from V and 1 base from J, leaving 13 bases between. Germline V CDR1 and CDR2: MGHRA, YSYEKL. CDR3: CASSQDAGGWSYEQYF. In DNA form, the CDR3 reads TGCGCCAGCAGCCAAGACGCCGGAGGGTGGTCCTACGAGCAGTACTTC.

This clonotype appeared a few times. The chain joins TRBV5-1 to TRBJ2-7, with TRBD1 as a possible D gene (6 bases). The CDR3 runs to 14 residues. Germline-derived CDR1 and CDR2 are SGHRS and YFSETQ. V lost 5 bases and J lost 5, with 17 bases in between. This chain's CDR3 is CASSSVGGLNEQYF. The CDR3 DNA reads as TGCGCCAGCAGTTCGGTTGGGGGCCTGAACGAGCAGTACTTC.

This clonotype was seen more than once but under ten times. The chain carries TRBV12-3 or TRBV12-4 and TRBJ2-5; 8 bases are shared with TRBD2. The CDR3 runs to 15 residues. Trimming took 6 bases from V and 1 from J; bases not matched to a gene: 7. CDR3 nucleotides: TGTGCCAGCAGCCGCGGCGGGGGGCCCCAAGAGACCCAGTACTTC. This sequence encodes CASSRGGGPQETQYF.

V gene TRBV29-1 combines with J gene TRBJ2-3, with D perhaps assigned TRBD1 or TRBD2 (6 bases each). There are 12 residues in the CDR3. Germline V gives CDR1 SQVTM, CDR2 ANQGSEA. Trimming stripped 6 bases from V and 2 bases from J, with 9 bases between. CDR3 sequence (DNA): TGCAGCGTGGAGGGGGACACAGATACGCAGTATTTT. It yields the protein CSVEGDTDTQYF.

The rearrangement links TRBV3-1 to TRBJ2-3; maybe TRBD2 (6 bases). V lost 7 bases and J lost 0, with 14 bases in between. Germline V gene data show CDR1 as LGHDT and CDR2 as YNNKEL (reference sequence). CDR3 length: 15 amino acids. The CDR3 DNA sequence: TGTGCCAGCACCCCGAGGGACTGGAGCACAGATACGCAGTATTTT. Translated, it gives CASTPRDWSTDTQYF.

This chain links TRBV20-1 with TRBJ2-7, with TRBD2 as a possible D gene (6 bases). Germline lookup yields CDR1 DFQATT and CDR2 SNEGSKA (reference sequence). The CDR3 consists of 13 residues. Trimming shortened V by 6 bases and J by 7 bases, and 19 bases separated the two germline ends. The CDR3 reads CSARRDPMREQYF. The CDR3 coding sequence is TGCAGTGCCCGGAGGGACCCTATGAGAGAGCAGTACTTC.

This clonotype was found a few times. In DNA, the CDR3 is TGTGCCAGCAGTTCCCTCCCTCTTGGCTCCTACAATGAGCAGTTCTTC. This sequence encodes CASSSLPLGSYNEQFF. This chain links TRBV28 with TRBJ2-1; D gene uncertain. Germline V gene lookup returns CDR1 MDHEN and CDR2 SYDVKM. The CDR3 totals 16 residues. V lost 4 bases, J lost 0 bases, and 13 bases lay in between.

Only a few counts were recorded for this clonotype. This chain connects TRBV7-6 to TRBJ2-2; weak D call: TRBD2 (6 bases). CDR1 is SGHVS and CDR2 is FNYEAQ in the germline V gene. The CDR3 spans 15 residues. Deletions cut 1 base from V and 7 bases from J, with 13 bases between. The CDR3 nucleotides are TGTGCCAGCAGCTTAGTTCCGGGAGCCCACGGGGAGCTGTTTTTT. This codes for CASSLVPGAHGELFF.

The V call is TRBV6-2 or TRBV6-3, the J call TRBJ2-1; D uncertain. CDR3 length: 13 amino acids. V shed 2 bases and J shed 3 bases, with 5 bases lying between them. Germline-derived CDR1 and CDR2 are MNHEY and SVGEGT. Here the CDR3 reads CASSYGYYNEQFF. The CDR3 DNA sequence: TGTGCCAGCAGTTACGGGTACTACAATGAGCAGTTCTTC.

This clonotype was counted between two and nine times. The V gene is TRBV5-1, the J gene TRBJ1-1; maybe TRBD1 (5 bases). This CDR3 region has 16 residues. The germline V gene has CDR1 SGHRS and CDR2 YFSETQ. Trimming shortened V by 1 base and J by 5 bases, and 18 bases separated the two germline ends. CDR3 sequence reads: CASSLSGSRLGTEAFF. CDR3 nucleotides: TGCGCCAGCAGCTTGTCAGGGTCCCGGCTGGGGACTGAAGCTTTCTTT.

The chain carries TRBV10-3 and TRBJ2-1; D possibly corresponds to TRBD2 (6 bases). The ends were cut back, 2 bases at V and 9 bases at J, with 8 bases in the middle. Germline V gene sequence: CDR1 ENHRY, CDR2 SYGVKD. The CDR3 spans 12 residues. The CDR3 loop is CAISEGGFEQFF. The DNA for the CDR3 is TGTGCCATCAGTGAGGGGGGGTTTGAGCAGTTCTTC.

V and J are TRBV4-2 and TRBJ2-7; 8 bases match TRBD2. Trimming removed 4 bases from V and 6 bases from J; junction bases left unmatched: 5. In germline, CDR1 is LGHNA, CDR2 YNFKEQ. The CDR3 consists of 13 residues. CDR3 protein: CASSPGLALEQYF. DNA for the CDR3: TGTGCCAGCAGCCCAGGACTAGCACTCGAGCAGTACTTC.

Only a few counts were recorded for this clonotype. The conserved phenylalanine or tryptophan is not found at the CDR3 terminus, so this likely reflects a read error. Because the CDR3's place on the DNA is in doubt, the DNA is left out and the CDR3 is given as listed by TCRdb. This chain links TRBV7-4 with TRBJ2-7; the table calls TRBD1, which could not be checked here. From its first to its last residue, the CDR3 has 10 amino acids. Germline CDR1 and CDR2: SGHVT and SQSDAQ. The CDR3 region is CASSTYPRSP.

This clonotype showed up just a few times. The gene calls are TRBV4-1 and TRBJ1-1; D unresolved. Trimming took off 4 bases at V and 0 bases at J, with 12 bases between the two ends. The CDR3 extends over 15 amino acids. Germline CDR1 MGHRA, CDR2 YSYEKL. The CDR3 coding sequence is TGCGCCAGCAGCCCCCCGGGGAGGATGAACACTGAAGCTTTCTTT. It codes for CASSPPGRMNTEAFF.

This clonotype was found a few times. The chain has TRBV27 and TRBJ2-1; D uncertain. V was shortened by 3 bases and J by 2 bases, with 5 bases between the two germline ends. Germline V CDR1 and CDR2: MNHEY, SMNVEV (reference sequence). The CDR3 is 13 amino acids. CDR3 loop: CASSFWAYNEQFF. CDR3 nucleotides: TGTGCCAGCAGTTTCTGGGCCTACAATGAGCAGTTCTTC.

The chain couples TRBV5-1 to TRBJ2-5; the D is unclear. V gave up 7 bases and J gave up 5 bases, with 15 bases separating them. CDR3 length: 13 amino acids. Germline values: CDR1 SGHRS, CDR2 YFSETQ. This CDR3 reads CASSQGYGETQYF. In nucleotides, the CDR3 is TGCGCCAGCTCTCAAGGATACGGTGAGACCCAGTACTTC.

This clonotype was seen a handful of times. The chain has TRBV6-5 and TRBJ1-1; D is undetermined. The CDR3 covers 12 residues. Looked up from germline, CDR1 is MNHEY and CDR2 is SVGAGI. V was clipped by 5 bases and J by 11 bases, with 15 bases between them. CDR3 sequence: CASSPRRGQAFF. The CDR3 DNA is TGTGCCAGCAGTCCCCGCCGGGGTCAGGCTTTCTTT.

In its sample, this clonotype was seen once. The chain employs TRBV12-3 or TRBV12-4 and TRBJ2-1; TRBD2 matches at 10 bases. V lost 2 bases to trimming and J lost 0 bases; unmatched junction nucleotides: 13. This CDR3 region has 20 residues. The CDR3 region has the DNA TGTGCCAGCAGTTTATTTGGGGCTAGCGGGAGAGCAAGCTCCTACAATGAGCAGTTCTTC. It is translated as CASSLFGASGRASSYNEQFF.

This clonotype was detected a few times. The chain has TRBV4-1 and TRBJ2-3; TRBD2 might be the D (6 bases). CDR1 MGHRA and CDR2 YSYEKL come from the germline V gene. Trimming took off 0 bases at V and 0 bases at J, with 13 bases between the two ends. CDR3 length equals 17 residues. CDR3 DNA: TGCGCCAGCAGCCAAGATTTGCGGGGATTGAGCACAGATACGCAGTATTTT. Translation: CASSQDLRGLSTDTQYF.